Listed here are 15 T cell receptor beta chains from one sample, sequenced in a study of T-cell reconstitution after alpha-beta-depleted transplantation in children. Unique molecular identifiers tagged the TCRbeta library. MiXCR was run by TCRdb on the PCR reads, yielding one entry per CDR3 protein. The data contain approximately 980,000 distinct CDR3 sequences, 25% to 30% of them singletons. The sample was PBMCs, mostly from graft donor cells, taken 360 days after TCRalphabeta/CD19-depleted stem cell transplant. Every receptor here comes from a boy under two years old who had a stem cell transplant for SCID, so the T cells may come from the graft donor.

The gene calls are TRBV11-1 and TRBJ2-5; TRBD2 aligns across 8 bases. The germline CDR1 and CDR2 sequences are SGHAT and FQDESV (reference sequence). The CDR3 spans 14 residues. The junction had 7 bases not matched to a gene; V was cut back by 5 bases and J by 5 bases. The CDR3 DNA sequence: TGTGCCAGCAGCCTCGGGGGGGCCTGGGAGACCCAGTACTTC. Amino acid sequence: CASSLGGAWETQYF. The whole variable domain, remainder taken from reference TRBV11-1 and TRBJ2-5, is EAEVAQSPRYKITEKSQAVAFWCDPISGHATLYWYRQILGQGPELLVQFQDESVVDDSQLPKDRFSAERLKGVDSTLKIQPAELGDSAMYLCASSLGGAWETQYFGPGTRLLVL.

This clonotype showed up just a few times. This sequence joins TRBV6-2 or TRBV6-3 and TRBJ2-1; D is possibly TRBD2 (6 bases). The CDR3 consists of 15 residues. V dropped 7 bases and J dropped 8 bases, with 21 bases sitting between them. Looked up from germline, CDR1 is MNHEY and CDR2 is SVGEGT. CDR3 sequence reads: CASKPWGAGRDEQFF. The CDR3 DNA reads TGTGCCAGCAAACCCTGGGGCGCGGGGCGAGATGAGCAGTTCTTC.

The chain recombines TRBV30 with TRBJ2-1, with 10 positions matching TRBD2. In germline, CDR1 is GTSNPN, CDR2 SVGIG (reference sequence). Losses at the gene ends were 0 bases for V and 4 bases for J; bases not matched to a gene: 9. This CDR3 region has 17 residues. The CDR3 coding sequence is TGTGCCTGGAGTGTAGGAGCGGGGGGGCTCTTGTACAATGAGCAGTTCTTC. Protein sequence: CAWSVGAGGLLYNEQFF. The whole variable domain, filled in from reference TRBV30 and TRBJ2-1, reads SQTIHQWPATLVQPVGSPLSLECTVEGTSNPNLYWYRQAAGRGLQLLFYSVGIGQISSEVPQNLSASRPQDRQFILSSKKLLLSDSGFYLCAWSVGAGGLLYNEQFFGPGTRLTVL.

This clonotype was seen more than once but under ten times. The V and J genes are TRBV19 and TRBJ2-1; D remains unclear. CDR3 length: 11 amino acids. CDR1 is LNHDA, CDR2 SQIVND, per germline (reference sequence). V lost 6 bases and J lost 4, with 4 bases in between. CDR3 DNA sequence: TGTGCCAGTAGGTATTACAATGAGCAGTTCTTC. It yields the protein CASRYYNEQFF.

This clonotype came up a few times. The chain joins TRBV29-1 to TRBJ1-1; D is ambiguous. Germline V gene data show CDR1 as SQVTM and CDR2 as ANQGSEA. Trimming cost V 5 bases and J 8 bases, with 9 bases left between them. The CDR3 covers 10 residues. Written as DNA, the CDR3 is TGCAGCGTTACGGAATGGGAAGCTTTCTTT. It codes for CSVTEWEAFF.

V usage is TRBV10-3 and J usage is TRBJ1-6; 7 nucleotides agree with TRBD1. V lost 0 bases, J lost 9 bases, and 14 bases stayed unmatched. This CDR3 contains 18 residues. CDR1 and CDR2 (germline): ENHRY, SYGVKD. CDR3 protein: CAISESLGTVGFSSPLHF. In DNA, the CDR3 is TGTGCCATCAGTGAGTCGCTGGGGACAGTGGGGTTTAGTTCACCCCTCCACTTT.

This clonotype turned up a few times. The chain links TRBV24-1 to TRBJ2-3, with D possibly matching TRBD2 (5 bases). Germline values: CDR1 KGHDR, CDR2 SFDVKD. The CDR3 has 14 amino acids. The V end was cut by 5 bases, the J end by 2 bases, with 10 bases between. The CDR3 loop reads CATSAGIPTDTQYF. The CDR3 DNA sequence: TGTGCCACCAGTGCGGGGATTCCCACAGATACGCAGTATTTT.

This sequence joins TRBV2 and TRBJ1-4; tentatively, D is TRBD1 (5 bases). The CDR3 is 15 amino acids. CDR1 and CDR2 from the germline V gene are SNHLY and FYNNEI. Trimming shortened V by 7 bases and J by 3 bases, and 15 bases separated the two germline ends. The CDR3 loop is CASTYRRGSNEKLFF. DNA of the CDR3: TGTGCCAGCACTTATCGGCGGGGGTCTAATGAAAAACTGTTTTTT.

V is TRBV11-2 and J is TRBJ2-1; the match to TRBD2 covers 10 bases. Germline CDR1 is SGHAT and CDR2 is FQNNGV. The CDR3 spans 16 residues. The J segment lost 4 bases and the V segment lost 4 bases, leaving 7 bases of the junction unmatched. CDR3 nucleotides: TGTGCCAGCAGCTCCGTCGGACTAGCGGCTTACAATGAGCAGTTCTTC. This codes for CASSSVGLAAYNEQFF.

The genes are TRBV20-1 and TRBJ2-7; 7 bases agree with TRBD1. This CDR3 is built from 13 residues. Germline CDR1 reads DFQATT; CDR2 reads SNEGSKA (reference sequence). Trimming cost V 6 bases and J 4 bases; bases outside gene matches: 9. This CDR3 is CSAAHDREYEQYF. In DNA form, the CDR3 reads TGCAGTGCCGCCCACGACAGGGAGTACGAGCAGTACTTC.

The V gene is TRBV6-5, the J gene TRBJ2-1; a possible D gene is TRBD2 (6 bases). The CDR3 contains 14 residues. V gave up 5 bases and J gave up 8 bases, with 16 bases separating them. The V gene's germline CDR1 is MNHEY and CDR2 SVGAGI. CDR3 sequence reads: CASSHPFPGDEQFF. The CDR3 bases are TGTGCCAGCAGTCACCCGTTCCCGGGGGATGAGCAGTTCTTC.

This chain links TRBV21-1 with TRBJ2-7; the table's D call TRBD1 went unverified against the DNA. TRBV21-1 is a documented pseudogene. The CDR3 runs to 15 residues. The DNA of the CDR3 is TGTGCCAGCAGCAAGTCAGGGGAGCCCCCCTACGAGCAGTACTTC. Its protein product is CASSKSGEPPYEQYF.

This clonotype showed up just a few times. The genes are TRBV5-1 and TRBJ2-5, with TRBD2 identical over 7 bases. The germline CDR1 and CDR2 sequences are SGHRS and YFSETQ. Trimming cost V 4 bases and J 7 bases; bases outside gene matches: 10. The CDR3 totals 14 residues. The CDR3 is CASSPGLGGGTQYF. In DNA, the CDR3 is TGCGCCAGCAGCCCCGGACTAGGCGGCGGGACCCAGTACTTC.

This clonotype came up a few times. The chain links TRBV5-1 to TRBJ2-3, with 11 bases lining up with TRBD2. Looked up from germline, CDR1 is SGHRS and CDR2 is YFSETQ. The CDR3 totals 18 residues. Losses at the gene ends were 4 bases for V and 2 bases for J; bases not matched to a gene: 12. This CDR3 is CASSQSPLAGGITDTQYF. The DNA for the CDR3 is TGCGCCAGCAGCCAATCTCCCCTAGCGGGGGGTATCACAGATACGCAGTATTTT.

This clonotype was observed many times. The rearrangement joins TRBV29-1 to TRBJ2-7; D remains ambiguous. Trimming left V 6 bases short and J 7 bases short, with 16 bases between. The CDR3 loop spans 12 amino acids. CDR1 SQVTM and CDR2 ANQGSEA come from the germline V gene. This CDR3 reads CSVLRSDSEQYF. CDR3 in DNA: TGCAGCGTCTTAAGGTCCGATTCGGAGCAGTACTTC.